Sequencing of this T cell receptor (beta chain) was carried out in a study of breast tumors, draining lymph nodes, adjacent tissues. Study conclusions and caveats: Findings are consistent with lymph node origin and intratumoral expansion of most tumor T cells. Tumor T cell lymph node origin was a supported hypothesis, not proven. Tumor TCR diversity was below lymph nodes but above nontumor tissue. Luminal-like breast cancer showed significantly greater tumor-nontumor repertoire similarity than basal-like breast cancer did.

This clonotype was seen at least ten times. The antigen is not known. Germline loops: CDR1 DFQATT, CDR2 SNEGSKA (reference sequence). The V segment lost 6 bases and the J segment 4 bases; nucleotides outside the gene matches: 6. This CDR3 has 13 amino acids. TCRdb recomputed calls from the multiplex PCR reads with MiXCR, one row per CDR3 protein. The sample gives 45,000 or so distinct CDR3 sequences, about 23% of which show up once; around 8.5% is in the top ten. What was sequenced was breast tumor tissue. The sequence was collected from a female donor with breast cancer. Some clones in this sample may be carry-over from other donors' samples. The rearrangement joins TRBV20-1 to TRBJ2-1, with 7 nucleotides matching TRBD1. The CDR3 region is CSAHPTGYNEQFF. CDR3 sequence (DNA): TGCAGTGCCCACCCGACAGGGTACAATGAGCAGTTCTTC.